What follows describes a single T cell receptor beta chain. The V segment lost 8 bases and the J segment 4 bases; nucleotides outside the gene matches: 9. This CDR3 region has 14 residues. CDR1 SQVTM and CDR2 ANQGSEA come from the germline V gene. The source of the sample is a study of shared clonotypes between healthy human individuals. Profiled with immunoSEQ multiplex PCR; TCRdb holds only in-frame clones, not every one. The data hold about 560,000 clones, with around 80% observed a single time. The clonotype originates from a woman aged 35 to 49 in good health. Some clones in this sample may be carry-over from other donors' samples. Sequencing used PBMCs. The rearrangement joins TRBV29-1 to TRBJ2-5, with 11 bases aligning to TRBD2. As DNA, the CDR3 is TGCAGCACCATACTAGCGGGAGTCCCAGAGACCCAGTACTTC. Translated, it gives CSTILAGVPETQYF.